The source of this T cell receptor (beta chain) is a study of regulatory T cells in long-lasting Graves disease. Building the TCR beta libraries relied on iRepertoire HTBI primers, and CDR3 regions underwent Arm-PCR. TCRdb processed the multiplex PCR reads anew with MiXCR; each CDR3 protein has one entry. The table shows roughly 430,000 distinct CDR3 sequences, with under 25% occurring only once. Study-wide results and limits: Persistent Graves' patients showed reduced TCR diversity versus newly diagnosed patients.

Noted time point: persistent/refractory GD, antithyroid drugs over 5 years with positive TRAb. Generation of the TCR library employed RNA extracted from PBMCs. At least ten counts were recorded for this clonotype. What it recognizes is unknown. The TCR sequence derives from a female donor with Graves disease. The sample in question was peripheral blood mononuclear cells (PBMCs), obtained when the disease was refractory, from a patient treated with antithyroid drugs.

The CDR3, as DNA: TGTGCCACCAGCAGAGATCGGTTCGGGGGCCGGGAGACCCAGTACTTC. Translated, it gives CATSRDRFGGRETQYF. The chain is built from TRBV15 and TRBJ2-5; D might be TRBD1 or TRBD2, each matching 6 bases. Germline loops: CDR1 LNHNV, CDR2 YYDKDF (reference sequence). The CDR3 has 16 amino acids. The V end lost 0 bases, the J end lost 5 bases, and 16 bases lay between the germline ends.